The 21 T cell receptor beta chains below come from one sample, sequenced in a study of regulatory T cells in long-lasting Graves disease. CDR3 regions were amplified by Arm-PCR using iRepertoire HTBI primers to build TCR beta libraries. From the multiplex PCR reads, TCRdb called clonotypes with MiXCR, one entry per CDR3 protein. Counted here are fewer than 450,000 distinct CDR3 sequences, approximately 16% occurring once; the ten biggest clones make up approximately 7.8%. The sample's time point: newly diagnosed GD, antithyroid drugs for less than 3 months. There was RNA extracted from PBMCs, and the TCR library was made from it. These data also formed part of another study, on T cells in Graves' hyperthyroidism and ophthalmopathy.

The starting material was peripheral blood mononuclear cells (PBMCs), obtained at new diagnosis, from a patient treated with antithyroid drugs. These receptors were taken from a woman in her thirties or forties with Graves disease.

There are many counts of this clonotype. J is TRBJ1-4 and V is TRBV7-9; D unresolved. The CDR3 has 15 amino acids. Trimming took 2 bases from V and 0 from J, leaving 7 bases between them. Germline V gene sequence: CDR1 SEHNR, CDR2 FQNEAQ (reference sequence). This CDR3 is CASSLQASTNEKLFF. Written as DNA, the CDR3 is TGTGCCAGCAGCTTACAGGCTTCAACTAATGAAAAACTGTTTTTT.

This clonotype has ten or more counts. J is TRBJ2-2 and V is TRBV2; 14 nucleotides match TRBD2. V lost 6 bases, J lost 4 bases, and 10 bases stayed unmatched. The germline V gene has CDR1 SNHLY and CDR2 FYNNEI. The CDR3 is made up of 18 amino acids. CDR3 coding DNA: TGTGCCAGCAGCGCACCGGGACTAGCGGGAGTAGCCACCGGGGAGCTGTTTTTT. Its protein is CASSAPGLAGVATGELFF.

This clonotype has a count of ten or more. The rearrangement links TRBV28 to TRBJ1-2; TRBD1 matches at 9 bases. The germline V gene encodes CDR1 MDHEN and CDR2 SYDVKM. The CDR3 extends over 13 amino acids. V was pared by 2 bases and J by 6 bases, with 1 base of the junction left unmatched. The chain's CDR3 is CASSLRTGDGYTF. The CDR3 DNA follows: TGTGCCAGCAGTTTAAGGACAGGGGATGGCTACACCTTC.

This clonotype has only a few counts. The chain carries TRBV7-8 and TRBJ1-6, with D hard to call. Trimming pared 2 bases from V and 6 bases from J, leaving 20 bases between. The CDR3 has 18 amino acids. CDR1 and CDR2 from the germline V gene are SGHVS and FQNEAQ. Written as DNA, the CDR3 is TGTGCCAGCAGCTTACGGTCCACTTTGGGCATAATTAATTCACCCCTCCACTTT. Translation gives CASSLRSTLGIINSPLHF. Supplemented by reference TRBV7-8 and TRBJ1-6, the full variable domain reads GAGVSQSPRYKVAKRGQDVALRCDPISGHVSLFWYQQALGQGPEFLTYFQNEAQLDKSGLPSDRFFAERPEGSVSTLKIQRTQQEDSAVYLCASSLRSTLGIINSPLHFGNGTRLTVT.

This clonotype appeared many times. The chain recombines TRBV7-8 with TRBJ2-5, with D uncertain. V lost 4 bases and J lost 2, with 8 bases in between. CDR1 SGHVS and CDR2 FQNEAQ come from the germline V gene. The CDR3 is 13 residues long. The CDR3 loop is CASSSLRQETQYF. Written as DNA, the CDR3 is TGTGCCAGCAGCTCGCTTCGGCAAGAGACCCAGTACTTC.

Ten or more counts support this clonotype. The gene calls are TRBV19 and TRBJ2-2, with 7 bases matching TRBD1. The germline gives CDR1 LNHDA, CDR2 SQIVND (reference sequence). CDR3 length: 14 residues. Trimming cost V 5 bases and J 3 bases; bases outside gene matches: 3. CDR3 loop: CASSEGAYTGELFF. The CDR3 bases are TGTGCCAGTAGTGAGGGGGCTTACACCGGGGAGCTGTTTTTT.

As to this clonotype: A much larger clone lies a single base off, so this may be a read error. This sequence joins TRBV14 and TRBJ2-7, with 7 bases identical to TRBD1. The CDR3 is made up of 17 amino acids. Germline V gene data show CDR1 as SGHDN and CDR2 as FVKESK. Trimming took 5 bases from V and 3 from J; bases not matched to a gene: 16. The DNA for the CDR3 is TGTGCCAGCAGCAACAGGGGCAGCTGGAACGTTGACTACGAGCAGTACTTC. Protein sequence: CASSNRGSWNVDYEQYF.

In this sample, this clonotype turned up many times. J is TRBJ2-3 and V is TRBV28, with TRBD1 as a possible D gene (6 bases). The V and J ends lost 7 bases and 6 bases respectively, with 11 bases between them. There are 12 residues in the CDR3. Germline assignment: CDR1 MDHEN and CDR2 SYDVKM. The CDR3 reads CASNQGPDTQYF. Here the CDR3 DNA reads TGTGCCAGCAATCAGGGGCCGGATACGCAGTATTTT. The full variable domain, its missing parts supplied by reference TRBV28 and TRBJ2-3, is DVKVTQSSRYLVKRTGEKVFLECVQDMDHENMFWYRQDPGLGLRLIYFSYDVKMKEKGDIPEGYSVSREKKERFSLILESASTNQTSMYLCASNQGPDTQYFGPGTRLTVL.

This clonotype occurred many times. Here the CDR3 reads CASKSGVLTYEQYF. CDR3 in DNA: TGTGCCAGCAAGTCAGGGGTTCTAACCTACGAGCAGTACTTC. The rearrangement joins TRBV2 to TRBJ2-7; perhaps TRBD1 as D (6 bases). The CDR3 length is 14 residues. Trimming shortened V by 7 bases and J by 2 bases, and 15 bases separated the two germline ends. CDR1 and CDR2 (germline): SNHLY, FYNNEI.

This clonotype was picked up one time. The chain carries TRBV30 and TRBJ1-1; D gene ambiguous. The CDR3 sequence is 13 residues long. Trimming removed 0 bases from V and 5 bases from J, with 10 bases in between. Germline V gene sequence: CDR1 GTSNPN, CDR2 SVGIG (reference sequence). The DNA of the CDR3 is TGTGCCTGGAGTGTGGACGGCCAAACTGAAGCTTTCTTT. This gives the protein CAWSVDGQTEAFF.

This clonotype was counted at least ten times. This chain links TRBV20-1 with TRBJ2-7, with 7 positions matching TRBD2. Germline V gene data show CDR1 as DFQATT and CDR2 as SNEGSKA (reference sequence). This CDR3 has 14 residues. Trimming at V came to 4 bases and at J to 3 bases, leaving 9 bases not matched to a gene. In DNA, the CDR3 is TGCAGTGCTAAGGCGGCTAGCGGAGACTACGAGCAGTACTTC. Protein sequence: CSAKAASGDYEQYF.

Ten or more counts support this clonotype. The rearrangement joins TRBV20-1 to TRBJ2-5, with D possibly TRBD2 on 6 matching bases. Looked up from germline, CDR1 is DFQATT and CDR2 is SNEGSKA (reference sequence). The CDR3 is 13 amino acids. Trimming cost V 3 bases and J 5 bases, with 13 bases left between them. The CDR3 here is CSASSFAGETQYF. As DNA, the CDR3 is TGCAGTGCTAGTTCTTTCGCGGGGGAGACCCAGTACTTC.

Many counts were recorded for this clonotype. The V call is TRBV27, the J call TRBJ2-1; D gene unclear. This CDR3 region has 15 residues. The V gene's germline CDR1 is MNHEY and CDR2 SMNVEV (reference sequence). The ends were cut back, 3 bases at V and 4 bases at J, with 13 bases in the middle. CDR3 nucleotide sequence: TGTGCCAGCAGTTTCTCGGGCCCCCCTTACAATGAGCAGTTCTTC. Its protein product is CASSFSGPPYNEQFF.

This clonotype has at least ten counts. The V and J genes are TRBV3-1 and TRBJ2-3; unclear D gene. Per germline, CDR1 LGHDT and CDR2 YNNKEL (reference sequence). V dropped 1 base and J dropped 2 bases, with 19 bases sitting between them. The CDR3 is made up of 18 amino acids. For the CDR3, the DNA is TGTGCCAGCAGCCAAGGTACTGGGTGGTTGGAGACCACAGATACGCAGTATTTT. As protein: CASSQGTGWLETTDTQYF.

The V and J genes are TRBV7-9 and TRBJ1-1, with a possible D match to TRBD1 (6 bases). V lost 5 bases and J lost 10, with 23 bases in between. Per the germline V gene, CDR1 is SEHNR and CDR2 is FQNEAQ (reference sequence). This CDR3 has 15 residues. CDR3 loop: CASSPYPRGARGAFF. CDR3 bases: TGTGCCAGCAGCCCCTATCCGCGGGGGGCGAGGGGAGCTTTCTTT.

The rearrangement uses TRBV6-1 and TRBJ2-5, with 8 bases identical to TRBD2. Germline V gene lookup returns CDR1 MNHNS and CDR2 SASEGT. Germline trimming cut 2 bases from V and 4 bases from J; bases unmatched to any gene: 9. The CDR3 is 16 amino acids. CDR3: CASSEYPAGERETQYF. The CDR3 DNA is TGTGCCAGCAGTGAATATCCAGCGGGAGAAAGAGAGACCCAGTACTTC.

This clonotype was detected many times. The gene calls are TRBV30 and TRBJ1-1; 7 nucleotides agree with TRBD1. V dropped 4 bases and J dropped 0; count of bases not matched to a gene: 5. CDR1 is GTSNPN, CDR2 SVGIG, per germline (reference sequence). This CDR3 has 14 amino acids. This chain's CDR3 is CAWNEGAMNTEAFF. The DNA for the CDR3 is TGTGCCTGGAATGAGGGGGCGATGAACACTGAAGCTTTCTTT.

This clonotype was counted many times. The chain recombines TRBV6-2 or TRBV6-3 with TRBJ2-2; D possibly corresponds to TRBD1 (5 bases). Trimming took off 3 bases at V and 0 bases at J, with 11 bases between the two ends. This CDR3 contains 16 residues. Germline CDR1 MNHEY, CDR2 SVGEGT. The CDR3 protein is CASSYTRQSNTGELFF. The CDR3 nucleotides read TGTGCCAGCAGTTATACGAGACAGTCGAACACCGGGGAGCTGTTTTTT.

About this clonotype itself: Just one base apart from a much larger clone, this may be a read error. The V gene is TRBV11-3, the J gene TRBJ2-2, with 10 nucleotides matching TRBD2. This CDR3 has 16 amino acids. In germline, CDR1 is SGHNT, CDR2 YENEEA. DNA for the CDR3: TGTGCCAGCAGCTTATACAAGCGGGAGGGCCCCGGGGAGCTGTCTTTT. Protein sequence: CASSLYKREGPGELSF.

Here the CDR3 reads CSARVASRSTDTQYF. The DNA of the CDR3 is TGCAGTGCTAGAGTTGCTAGCAGGAGCACAGATACGCAGTATTTT. This chain connects TRBV20-1 to TRBJ2-3, with a possible D match to TRBD2 (5 bases). Trimming removed 1 base from V and 0 bases from J, with 11 bases in between. Germline V lookup: CDR1 DFQATT, CDR2 SNEGSKA (reference sequence). The CDR3 covers 15 residues.

The chain carries TRBV20-1 and TRBJ2-1, with TRBD2 matching over 9 bases. CDR3 size: 14 residues. With 3 bases clipped from V and 5 bases from J, the junction kept 5 bases outside the gene matches. The germline V gene has CDR1 DFQATT and CDR2 SNEGSKA (reference sequence). CDR3 DNA: TGCAGTGCTAGTAGCGGGAGTTTTAACAATGAGCAGTTCTTC. As protein: CSASSGSFNNEQFF.